This T cell receptor beta chain was sequenced during a study of response to subunit inactivated influenza vaccine. Each CDR3 protein gets one entry after TCRdb re-called the RT-PCR reads with MiXCR. The sample includes hundreds of thousands of distinct CDR3 sequences, 15% to 17% seen only once; the top ten take more than 9%. This CDR3 comprises 12 residues. J gave up 3 bases and V 11 bases, and 5 bases lay outside the gene matches. The germline CDR1 and CDR2 sequences are KGHSH and LQKENI. The material sequenced was PBMCs from blood, taken 12 days after vaccination. The clonotype comes from a man aged 50-59 years who received an inactivated influenza vaccine. The rearrangement links TRBV18 to TRBJ2-7; 9 nucleotides align to TRBD1. As DNA, the CDR3 is TGTGCCGGAGGACAGGGGTTCTACGAGCAGTACTTC. Translation: CAGGQGFYEQYF.